This is a list of T cell receptor beta chains from one sample in a study of spatial heterogeneity in lung cancer. One entry per CDR3 protein results from TCRdb running MiXCR on the 5' RACE reads. The profile shows 30,000 to 40,000 distinct CDR3 sequences, around 7.6% of them singletons. Sample: PBMCs, taken at follow-up. The receptors here all came from a male donor with early-stage non-small cell lung cancer. CDR3s include the opening cysteine and the closing phenylalanine or tryptophan. D genes are given only for firm matches. Size is omitted from some rows. Given values are once, few, many or a class for expanded clones.

J,V,size,D,length,CDR3,DNA
TRBJ2-5,TRBV7-6,few,NA,13,CASSLEVRETQYF,TGTGCCAGCAGCTTAGAAGTTCGTGAGACCCAGTACTTC
TRBJ2-6,TRBV6-1,many,NA,12,CASIGLSYVLTF,TGTGCCAGCATCGGACTCTCCTACGTCCTGACTTTC
TRBJ2-7,TRBV25-1,many,NA,16,CASSESPGQSSYEQYF,TGTGCCAGCAGTGAATCCCCAGGACAGAGCTCCTACGAGCAGTACTTC
TRBJ2-7,TRBV6-4,many,TRBD1,16,CASSVPGGSSTYEQYF,TGTGCCAGCAGTGTCCCAGGGGGCTCGTCGACCTACGAGCAGTACTTC
TRBJ1-6,TRBV12-3/TRBV12-4,many,TRBD1,16,CASSVTGGTNNSPLHF,TGTGCCAGCAGTGTAACAGGGGGAACTAATAATTCACCCCTCCACTTT
TRBJ2-7,TRBV11-1,medium-sized,NA,14,CASSLEAGAYEQYF,TGTGCCAGCAGCTTAGAAGCAGGGGCCTACGAGCAGTACTTC
TRBJ2-2,TRBV7-3,many,NA,14,CASSGGANTGELFF,TGTGCCAGCAGTGGGGGAGCGAACACCGGGGAGCTGTTTTTT
TRBJ2-7,TRBV7-2,many,TRBD1,15,CASSLLGTGVHEQYF,TGTGCCAGCAGCTTATTGGGGACAGGGGTCCACGAGCAGTACTTC
TRBJ2-1,TRBV29-1,few,NA,14,CSVDKIGQSNEQFF,TGCAGCGTTGACAAGATCGGACAGTCCAATGAGCAGTTCTTC
TRBJ1-1,TRBV20-1,NA,NA,13,CSATVQLDTEAFF,TGCAGTGCGACGGTCCAGTTGGACACTGAAGCTTTCTTT
TRBJ1-5,TRBV19,many,NA,13,CASTFNTGQPQHF,TGTGCCAGTACCTTTAACACCGGTCAGCCCCAGCATTTT
TRBJ1-1,TRBV18,many,TRBD1,16,CASSPPGQGLATEAFF,TGTGCCAGCTCACCACCGGGACAGGGGCTCGCCACTGAAGCTTTCTTT
TRBJ1-3,TRBV29-1,few,NA,12,CSVGGAGNTIYF,TGCAGCGTTGGAGGGGCTGGAAACACCATATATTTT
TRBJ1-1,TRBV20-1,many,NA,12,CSASSGLPEAFF,TGCAGTGCGAGCTCAGGGTTACCCGAAGCTTTCTTT